This T cell receptor (beta chain) was recovered during a study of technical replicates of blood from a handful of donors. The CDR3 runs to 11 residues. Germline V CDR1 and CDR2: SQVTM, ANQGSEA. V dropped 5 bases and J dropped 11; count of bases not matched to a gene: 8. Assay: immunoSEQ multiplex PCR; the TCRdb copy retains only in-frame clones and omits some. The sample has about 79,000 clones; more than 85% are singletons. This TCR was recovered from a human donor in good health. Some clones in this sample may be carry-over from other donors' samples. Sequencing was done on a sample of T cells isolated from PBMCs. The V call is TRBV29-1, the J call TRBJ1-1, with 7 bases identical to TRBD1. For the CDR3, the DNA is TGCAGCGTTCAGGACAGGTGGAACGCTTTCTTT. It encodes CSVQDRWNAFF.